One T cell receptor (beta chain) is described in this entry. Its specificity is not known. Germline V gene lookup returns CDR1 MNHEY and CDR2 SVGAGI. The V and J ends lost 2 bases and 7 bases, in that order; junction bases with no gene match: 11. This CDR3 region has 15 residues. Assay: immunoSEQ multiplex PCR; the TCRdb copy retains only in-frame clones and omits some. The table shows 140,000 or so clones, with approximately 90% occurring only once. Pooling of second doses given at about 4 or about 12 weeks was done. The data belong to a study of T cell responses to AZD1222 COVID-19 vaccine. Findings and caveats of the study: A mostly white British donor set with more females was recruited, and clonal diversity was possibly underestimated. Baseline antibody screening turned up just a handful of seropositive AZD1222 recipients. Spike-wide coverage was observed for vaccine-associated CD4 TCRs, with dominant responses at 160-218 and 743-854.

The V call is TRBV6-5, the J call TRBJ2-7; 7 bases align to TRBD2. The material was peripheral blood, obtained 28 days after the second AZD1222 dose. The TCR sequence derives from an adult who received the AZD1222 COVID-19 vaccine. CDR3 in amino acids: CASSYTGWGEGEQYF. Here the CDR3 DNA reads TGTGCCAGCAGTTACACAGGTTGGGGGGAGGGAGAGCAGTACTTC.